Below, one T cell receptor beta chain is given with its context. Within the library, unique molecular identifiers were attached to each individual cDNA molecule. TCRdb recomputed calls from the RACE reads with MiXCR, one row per CDR3 protein. The profile shows approximately 340,000 distinct CDR3 sequences, around 7% of them singletons. The J segment lost 6 bases and the V segment lost 5 bases, leaving 6 bases of the junction unmatched. The germline V gene encodes CDR1 ENHRY and CDR2 SYGVKD. This CDR3 comprises 15 residues. These data come from a study of human T cells and chemical hapten exposure. Study at large: Patients, a majority of them female, were diagnosed with alopecia areata, totalis or universalis.

Time point noted: patch test 1, 2 weeks after DPC sensitization. Treatment noted: therapeutic diphenylcyclopropenone sensitization with weekly scalp DPC. The chain recombines TRBV10-3 with TRBJ2-2; 10 bases map to TRBD1. The TCR originated in a woman aged 18-30 years with alopecia areata. Some clones in this sample may be carry-over from other donors' samples. The material was whole blood, obtained in connection with sensitization to the hapten diphenylcyclopropenone (DPC). For the CDR3, the DNA is TGTGCCATCAGTTCCGGGACAGGGGATTCCGGGGAGCTGTTTTTT. Protein: CAISSGTGDSGELFF.